This T cell receptor beta chain was documented in a study of T cells after yellow fever vaccination. This clonotype turned up a few times. 5'RACE template switching generated TCR cDNA, adding a universal primer site and UMIs. TCRdb reanalysed the 5' RACE reads using MiXCR and keeps one entry per CDR3 protein. Among a few hundred thousand distinct CDR3 sequences, roughly a sixth were seen once, and the ten largest hold 18%. Germline-derived CDR1 and CDR2 are MNHNS and SASEGT. The CDR3 totals 16 residues. V lost 10 bases, J lost 0 bases, and 18 bases lay in between. This receptor was obtained from a man aged 18-30 years who received the YFV17D yellow fever vaccine. J is TRBJ2-2 and V is TRBV6-1; D gene unclear. Source: PBMCs, taken before the yellow fever booster vaccination. The CDR3: CANSVGYLANTGELFF. CDR3 DNA: TGTGCCAACAGCGTGGGGTATCTAGCGAACACCGGGGAGCTGTTTTTT.